Listed below are T cell receptor beta chains from one sample, sequenced in a study of T cell responses to AZD1222 COVID-19 vaccine. The table came from immunoSEQ multiplex PCR; TCRdb's copy has only in-frame clones and leaves some out. The sample includes 150,000 to 250,000 clones, about nine tenths of them seen just once. This material consisted of peripheral blood, taken 28 days after the second AZD1222 dose. The source is an adult who received the AZD1222 COVID-19 vaccine. CDR3s include the opening cysteine and the closing phenylalanine or tryptophan. D genes are given only for firm matches. Rows may omit the clone size; those that give it use once, few, many or a size class.

J: TRBJ1-2
size: few
V: TRBV6-5
D: .
CDR3: CASRRTGLRDGYTF
DNA: TGTGCCAGCAGGAGAACAGGGCTTAGAGACGGCTACACCTTC

J: TRBJ2-4
size: .
V: TRBV7-5
D: .
CDR3: CARRDIQYF
DNA: TGTGCCAGAAGGGACATTCAGTACTTC

J: TRBJ2-7
size: .
V: TRBV11-2
D: TRBD1
CDR3: CASLQGVRSYEQYF
DNA: TGTGCCAGCCTACAGGGGGTTCGGTCCTACGAGCAGTACTTC

J: TRBJ1-6
size: .
V: TRBV28
D: TRBD1
CDR3: CASSFRFAGGTSLHF
DNA: TGTGCCAGCAGTTTTAGGTTCGCAGGGGGGACATCCCTCCACTTT

J: TRBJ1-1
size: .
V: TRBV12-3/TRBV12-4
D: TRBD1
CDR3: CASSLQGGTEAFF
DNA: TGTGCCAGCAGTTTACAGGGGGGTACTGAAGCTTTCTTT

J: TRBJ2-7
size: once
V: TRBV19
D: .
CDR3: CASSRTGTTYEQYF
DNA: TGTGCCAGTAGTAGGACAGGGACTACCTACGAGCAGTACTTC

J: TRBJ2-1
size: .
V: TRBV13
D: TRBD2
CDR3: CASSYPRGGNEQFF
DNA: TGTGCCAGCAGCTACCCGCGCGGGGGGAATGAGCAGTTCTTC

J: TRBJ1-2
size: once
V: TRBV28
D: TRBD1
CDR3: CASRPEDRANYGYTF
DNA: TGTGCCAGCCGCCCAGAAGACAGGGCCAACTATGGCTACACCTTC

J: TRBJ1-1
size: .
V: TRBV6-5
D: .
CDR3: CASSYSARAFF
DNA: TGTGCCAGCAGTTACTCCGCCAGGGCTTTCTTT

J: TRBJ1-2
size: .
V: TRBV5-1
D: .
CDR3: CASSLGQVSNYGYTF
DNA: TGCGCCAGCAGCTTGGGGCAGGTCTCCAACTATGGCTACACCTTC

J: TRBJ2-1
size: .
V: TRBV11-2
D: TRBD2
CDR3: CASSKGLAANEQFF
DNA: TGTGCCAGCAGCAAGGGACTAGCGGCTAATGAGCAGTTCTTC

J: TRBJ2-7
size: .
V: TRBV27
D: TRBD2
CDR3: CASSFSGRGYEQYF
DNA: TGTGCCAGCAGTTTTAGCGGGAGGGGGTACGAGCAGTACTTC